A single sample gave rise to the 28 T cell receptor beta chains below, sequenced in a study of Graves' ophthalmopathy and Graves' hyperthyroidism. The authors amplified TCR beta CDR3 regions from RNA transcripts. First-round RT-PCR employed HTBI primers, with a second-round multiplex PCR after it. TCRdb re-derived calls from the multiplex PCR reads in MiXCR, one entry per CDR3 protein. The sample includes some 410,000 distinct CDR3 sequences, around 21% of them seen just once. The sequenced sample consisted of peripheral blood. Receptors originate from a woman aged 18-30 years with stable Graves' hyperthyroidism.

The sample holds many counts of this clonotype. V and J are TRBV12-3 or TRBV12-4 and TRBJ2-7, with D possibly TRBD1 on 6 matching bases. This CDR3 has 13 residues. V lost 3 bases and J 6 bases, leaving 12 bases between the germline ends. CDR3 bases: TGTGCCAGCAGTTTCGTAGAAGGGGGCGAGCAGTACTTC. Translation: CASSFVEGGEQYF.

Ten or more counts support this clonotype. The chain uses TRBV6-2 or TRBV6-3 and TRBJ1-2; D ambiguous. Per the germline V gene, CDR1 is MNHEY and CDR2 is SVGEGT. There are 14 residues in the CDR3. With 3 bases removed from V and 7 bases from J, the gap between germline ends came to 15 bases. CDR3 loop: CASSYISSRVGYTF. The CDR3 nucleotides read TGTGCCAGCAGTTATATCTCGTCGAGGGTTGGCTACACCTTC.

In regard to this clonotype: With a much larger clone just one base away, this may be a read error. V usage is TRBV2 and J usage is TRBJ1-3, with a weak D call TRBD1 (5 bases). This CDR3 is 13 amino acids long. Trimming left V 4 bases short and J 2 bases short, with 6 bases between. Per germline, CDR1 SNHLY and CDR2 FYNNEI. CDR3 region: CASSGDPGNTIYF. CDR3 bases: TGTGCCAGCAGTGGGGACCCTGGAAACACCATATATTTT.

This clonotype was detected ten times or more. This chain links TRBV30 with TRBJ1-2; 9 bases fit TRBD1. The J segment lost 4 bases and the V segment lost 0 bases, leaving 6 bases of the junction unmatched. Germline V gives CDR1 GTSNPN, CDR2 SVGIG (reference sequence). The CDR3 loop spans 15 amino acids. The CDR3 nucleotides read TGTGCCTGGAGTGTACCGGGACAGGGACGCTATGGCTACACCTTC. Translated: CAWSVPGQGRYGYTF.

This clonotype was detected many times. V and J are TRBV19 and TRBJ1-5; no reliable D call. Trimming stripped 5 bases from V and 0 bases from J, with 14 bases between. CDR1 is LNHDA, CDR2 SQIVND, per germline (reference sequence). The CDR3 runs 16 residues. This CDR3 reads CASSRYGDYSNQPQHF. CDR3 nucleotide sequence: TGTGCCAGTAGTCGCTATGGGGATTATAGCAATCAGCCCCAGCATTTT.

The chain has TRBV7-2 and TRBJ1-2; no clear D gene. V was trimmed by 1 base and J by 0 bases, leaving 6 bases between them. Germline lookup yields CDR1 SGHTA and CDR2 FQGNSA. This CDR3 region has 14 residues. This CDR3 is CASSLDQPNYGYTF. The CDR3 coding sequence is TGTGCCAGCAGCTTAGACCAACCTAACTATGGCTACACCTTC.

This clonotype was observed at least ten times. The rearrangement links TRBV4-1 to TRBJ2-7; 8 nucleotides line up with TRBD2. V was pared by 4 bases and J by 4 bases, with 9 bases of the junction left unmatched. Germline CDR1 reads MGHRA; CDR2 reads YSYEKL. CDR3 size: 15 residues. The CDR3 DNA reads TGCGCCAGCAGCCGGCCCGGGAGCGGGGGTTACGAGCAGTACTTC. It specifies CASSRPGSGGYEQYF.

The chain couples TRBV27 to TRBJ1-5; the D gene is possibly TRBD1 (6 bases). Germline CDR1 reads MNHEY; CDR2 reads SMNVEV (reference sequence). This CDR3 has 19 residues. Trimming removed 7 bases at V and 6 bases at J, with 31 bases between. The CDR3 DNA reads as TGTGCCAGCATTCCAATCGGACCGATCAAGGGGGATCATTTTCAGCCCCAGCATTTT. Translated: CASIPIGPIKGDHFQPQHF.

This clonotype was observed many times. V gene TRBV12-3 or TRBV12-4 combines with J gene TRBJ2-7; TRBD2 agrees at 7 bases. This CDR3 region has 16 residues. With 5 bases clipped from V and 9 bases from J, the junction kept 19 bases outside the gene matches. CDR3 in amino acids: CASSPLRGSEPTGQYF. The DNA for the CDR3 is TGTGCCAGCAGTCCACTTCGCGGGAGCGAACCTACAGGGCAGTACTTC.

There are many counts of this clonotype. V is TRBV7-6 and J is TRBJ1-1, with a possible D match to TRBD1 (5 bases). CDR1 is SGHVS and CDR2 is FNYEAQ in the germline V gene. The CDR3 is made up of 15 amino acids. Trimming shortened V by 3 bases and J by 1 base, and 12 bases separated the two germline ends. The CDR3 nucleotides read TGTGCCAGCAGCTTTTCAGGGAGCGAGAACACTGAAGCTTTCTTT. Translating gives CASSFSGSENTEAFF.

Many counts were recorded for this clonotype. This chain links TRBV19 with TRBJ2-4; 8 positions match TRBD1. V lost 9 bases and J lost 9; bases outside the gene matches: 13. CDR3 length equals 14 residues. Germline V lookup: CDR1 LNHDA, CDR2 SQIVND (reference sequence). The CDR3 coding sequence is TGTGCCAGCCAGACAGGGGAGAGAGGGAGCATTCAGTACTTC. This gives the protein CASQTGERGSIQYF.

This clonotype appeared many times. V and J are TRBV6-1 and TRBJ2-7; D may be TRBD2 (5 bases). The CDR3 runs 14 residues. V was pared by 2 bases and J by 4 bases, with 12 bases between. The V gene's germline CDR1 is MNHNS and CDR2 SASEGT. The CDR3 nucleotides read TGTGCCAGCAGTGAACCGCGTCGGGGTTACGAGCAGTACTTC. It is translated as CASSEPRRGYEQYF.

Many counts were recorded for this clonotype. The chain has TRBV20-1 and TRBJ2-5; D possibly corresponds to TRBD1 (5 bases). V was cut by 0 bases and J by 5 bases, with 13 bases left in between. The CDR3 loop spans 14 amino acids. From germline, CDR1 is DFQATT and CDR2 SNEGSKA (reference sequence). CDR3 in DNA: TGCAGTGCTAGAGATAGGGGCAGGGTTGAGACCCAGTACTTC. Translated, it gives CSARDRGRVETQYF.

A single count supports this clonotype. V gene TRBV6-2 or TRBV6-3 combines with J gene TRBJ2-5; 7 bases are a match to TRBD1. The CDR3 has 15 amino acids. Germline V gives CDR1 MNHEY, CDR2 SVGEGT. With V trimmed by 10 bases and J by 1 base, 12 bases remained unmatched. The CDR3 protein is CATTTGTVFQETQYF. CDR3 DNA sequence: TGTGCCACGACGACCGGGACAGTATTCCAAGAGACCCAGTACTTC.

This clonotype appeared many times. The chain has TRBV27 and TRBJ2-7; 10 bases align to TRBD2. The CDR3 spans 15 residues. The ends lost 10 bases at V and 2 bases at J; junction bases unmatched: 11. Per germline, CDR1 MNHEY and CDR2 SMNVEV (reference sequence). As DNA, the CDR3 is TGTGCCACTTTAATAGCGGGAGGCTCTACCTACGAGCAGTACTTC. This encodes CATLIAGGSTYEQYF.

This clonotype showed up many times. CDR3 loop: CASSLNNPYEQYF. The CDR3 DNA reads as TGTGCCAGCAGTCTGAATAACCCCTACGAGCAGTACTTC. The rearrangement uses TRBV28 and TRBJ2-7, with D uncertain. Germline V gene lookup returns CDR1 MDHEN and CDR2 SYDVKM. The CDR3 loop spans 13 amino acids. V was pared by 5 bases and J by 2 bases, with 10 bases between. Full variable domain (outside the CDR3, taken from reference TRBV28 and TRBJ2-7): DVKVTQSSRYLVKRTGEKVFLECVQDMDHENMFWYRQDPGLGLRLIYFSYDVKMKEKGDIPEGYSVSREKKERFSLILESASTNQTSMYLCASSLNNPYEQYFGPGTRLTVT.

The table lists this clonotype with many counts. This chain links TRBV10-3 with TRBJ1-1; a weak D match, TRBD1 (5 bases). The CDR3 is 12 residues long. Germline V gene data show CDR1 as ENHRY and CDR2 as SYGVKD. V lost 4 bases and J lost 7, with 10 bases in between. The CDR3, as DNA: TGTGCCATCAGTGGACAGTCGAATGAAGCTTTCTTT. It encodes CAISGQSNEAFF.

This clonotype was detected many times. V is TRBV6-1 and J is TRBJ1-3, with D uncertain. Germline V gene lookup returns CDR1 MNHNS and CDR2 SASEGT. The CDR3 covers 16 residues. Deletions cut 2 bases from V and 0 bases from J, with 11 bases between. CDR3 coding DNA: TGTGCCAGCAGTGAATTGGTCGAAAGCTCTGGAAACACCATATATTTT. Residues: CASSELVESSGNTIYF.

The table lists this clonotype with many counts. The V and J genes are TRBV6-1 and TRBJ1-1; possible D gene TRBD1, 5 bases. Germline CDR1 and CDR2: MNHNS and SASEGT. The CDR3 sequence is 11 residues long. The germline V and J ends were trimmed by 8 bases and 1 base, with 5 bases remaining between them. The CDR3 loop reads CASDRNTEAFF. The CDR3 DNA reads TGTGCCAGCGACAGGAACACTGAAGCTTTCTTT.

There are many counts of this clonotype. J is TRBJ1-5 and V is TRBV19, with no clear D. The CDR3 has 14 amino acids. The germline CDR1 and CDR2 sequences are LNHDA and SQIVND (reference sequence). Trimming left V 5 bases short and J 4 bases short, with 12 bases between. In DNA form, the CDR3 reads TGTGCCAGTAGTGAGCGCAGCATTAATCAGCCCCAGCATTTT. As protein: CASSERSINQPQHF.

This clonotype was found a few times. The chain joins TRBV6-1 to TRBJ1-6; D not certain. This CDR3 region has 13 residues. V lost 6 bases and J 8 bases, leaving 11 bases between the germline ends. Germline CDR1 is MNHNS and CDR2 is SASEGT. This CDR3 is CASSRTLDSPLHF. The CDR3 nucleotides read TGTGCCAGCAGCAGAACGCTGGATTCACCCCTCCACTTT.

This clonotype has a single count. The V gene is TRBV6-5, the J gene TRBJ2-7; D ambiguous. Germline V lookup: CDR1 MNHEY, CDR2 SVGAGI. The V end lost 0 bases, the J end lost 2 bases, and 11 bases lay between the germline ends. The CDR3 runs to 15 residues. CDR3: CASSYSIQPPYEQYF. In nucleotides, the CDR3 is TGTGCCAGCAGTTACTCAATACAGCCTCCCTACGAGCAGTACTTC.

Note on this clonotype: Since a much larger clone is just one base distant, this may be a read error. The chain has TRBV7-2 and TRBJ1-6; no reliable D call. CDR3 length equals 16 residues. Germline CDR1 reads SGHTA; CDR2 reads FQGNSA. In nucleotides, the CDR3 is TGTGCCAGCAGCATAGGAGGTGTCTCCTATAATTCACACCTCCACTTT. As protein: CASSIGGVSYNSHLHF. Combining the CDR3 with reference TRBV7-2 and TRBJ1-6 gives the whole variable domain GAGVSQSPSNKVTEKGKDVELRCDPISGHTALYWYRQSLGQGLEFLIYFQGNSAPDKSGLPSDRFSAERTGGSVSTLTIQRTQQEDSAVYLCASSIGGVSYNSHLHFGNGTRLTVT.

With regard to this clonotype: An end of the junction does not agree with germline; a read error may underlie this. The chain combines TRBV19 with TRBJ2-5, with TRBD1 matching 8 bases. The CDR3 extends over 14 amino acids. The germline CDR1 and CDR2 sequences are LNHDA and SQIVND (reference sequence). The CDR3 region has the DNA TGTGTCAGTAACCGCGACAGGGGCCAAGAGACCCAGTACTTC. Protein sequence: CVSNRDRGQETQYF. Complete variable domain (other parts from reference TRBV19 and TRBJ2-5): DGGITQSPKYLFRKEGQNVTLSCEQNLNHDAMYWYRQDPGQGLRLIYYSQIVNDFQKGDIAEGYSVSREKKESFPLTVTSAQKNPTAFYLCVSNRDRGQETQYFGPGTRLLVL.

This rearrangement joins TRBV28 to TRBJ2-7, with 15 bases aligning to TRBD2. CDR1 and CDR2 from the germline V gene are MDHEN and SYDVKM. This CDR3 is built from 15 residues. J lost 5 bases, V lost 6 bases, and 5 bases had no gene match. CDR3 bases: TGTGCCAGCAGCAGGGGACTAGCGGGAGGCCACGAGCAGTACTTC. The encoded protein is CASSRGLAGGHEQYF.

This clonotype was counted ten times or more. CDR3 loop: CASSQSWKTQYF. The CDR3 coding sequence is TGTGCCAGCAGCCAAAGTTGGAAGACCCAGTACTTC. This chain uses TRBV13 with TRBJ2-5; D uncertain. This CDR3 region has 12 residues. V dropped 5 bases and J dropped 6 bases, with 10 bases sitting between them. CDR1 and CDR2 (germline): PRHDT, FYEKMQ (reference sequence).

This clonotype was recorded at least ten times. The chain recombines TRBV5-1 with TRBJ1-1; perhaps TRBD1 as D (5 bases). Germline lookup yields CDR1 SGHRS and CDR2 YFSETQ. The CDR3 is 12 amino acids. The V end was cut by 4 bases, the J end by 5 bases, with 9 bases between. CDR3 coding DNA: TGCGCCAGCAGCCGTGAGGGGACTGAAGCTTTCTTT. Protein: CASSREGTEAFF. The full variable domain, in which reference TRBV5-1 and TRBJ1-1 provide the parts outside the CDR3, is KAGVTQTPRYLIKTRGQQVTLSCSPISGHRSVSWYQQTPGQGLQFLFEYFSETQRNKGNFPGRFSGRQFSNSRSEMNVSTLELGDSALYLCASSREGTEAFFGQGTRLTVV.

This clonotype has at least ten counts. The gene calls are TRBV5-1 and TRBJ1-2; 8 bases align to TRBD1. J gave up 0 bases and V 2 bases, and 6 bases lay outside the gene matches. The CDR3 sequence is 16 residues long. Germline CDR1 SGHRS, CDR2 YFSETQ. The DNA for the CDR3 is TGCGCCAGCAGCTTTAGGACAGGGCGAGCTAACTATGGCTACACCTTC. Its translation: CASSFRTGRANYGYTF.